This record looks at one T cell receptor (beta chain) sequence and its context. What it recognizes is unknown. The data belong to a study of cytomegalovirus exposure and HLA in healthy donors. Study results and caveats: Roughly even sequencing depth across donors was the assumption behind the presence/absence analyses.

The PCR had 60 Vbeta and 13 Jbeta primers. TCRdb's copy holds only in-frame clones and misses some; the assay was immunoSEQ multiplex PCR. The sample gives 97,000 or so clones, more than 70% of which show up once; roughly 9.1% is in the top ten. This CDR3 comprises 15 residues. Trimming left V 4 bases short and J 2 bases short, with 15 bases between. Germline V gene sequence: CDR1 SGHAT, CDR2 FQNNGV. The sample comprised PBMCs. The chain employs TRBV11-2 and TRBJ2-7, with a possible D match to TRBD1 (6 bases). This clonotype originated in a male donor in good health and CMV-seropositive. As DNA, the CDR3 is TGTGCCAGCAGCTCCCTGTGGGGGCCACCCTACGAGCAGTACTTC. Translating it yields CASSSLWGPPYEQYF.